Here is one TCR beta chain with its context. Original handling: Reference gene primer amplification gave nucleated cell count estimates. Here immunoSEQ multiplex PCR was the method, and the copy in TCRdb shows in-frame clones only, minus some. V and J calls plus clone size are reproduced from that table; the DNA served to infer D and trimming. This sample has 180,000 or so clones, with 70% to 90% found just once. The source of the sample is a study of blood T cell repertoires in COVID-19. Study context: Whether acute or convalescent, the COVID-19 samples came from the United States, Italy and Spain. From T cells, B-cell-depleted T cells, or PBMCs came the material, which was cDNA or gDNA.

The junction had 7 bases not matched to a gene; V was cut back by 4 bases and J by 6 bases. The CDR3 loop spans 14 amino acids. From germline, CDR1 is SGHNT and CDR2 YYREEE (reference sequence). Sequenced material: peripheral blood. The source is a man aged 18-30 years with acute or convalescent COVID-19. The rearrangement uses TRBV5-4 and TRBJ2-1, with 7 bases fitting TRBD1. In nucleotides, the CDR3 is TGTGCCAGCAGCACTCCGACAGGGCTCAATGAGCAGTTCTTC. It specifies CASSTPTGLNEQFF.